The rows below give T cell receptor beta chains drawn from one sample of a study of T cells in Graves' hyperthyroidism and ophthalmopathy. TCRdb re-called the multiplex PCR reads through MiXCR, storing one row per CDR3 protein. The sample consists of under 800,000 distinct CDR3 sequences, about 15% of them appearing once. Sequencing input: blood. These receptors were obtained from a woman in her late teens or twenties with Graves' hyperthyroidism. Both conserved end residues are part of each CDR3. A D gene is named only where the DNA matches it firmly.

D gene | J gene | V gene | CDR3 protein
NA | TRBJ2-7 | TRBV6-5 | CASSYSLGGNSYEQYF
NA | TRBJ2-7 | TRBV19 | CAGSIGVEQYF
NA | TRBJ2-1 | TRBV11-2 | CASSLNPGREYNEQFF
TRBD2 | TRBJ2-1 | TRBV7-9 | CASSPGTSGSDNEQFF
NA | TRBJ2-2 | TRBV20-1 | CSARGGRTGELFF
NA | TRBJ2-2 | TRBV27 | CASSLKAGESTGELFF
NA | TRBJ2-1 | TRBV7-9 | CASSLARGSWGPFF
NA | TRBJ2-2 | TRBV28 | CASSLLRVGNTGELFF
NA | TRBJ2-7 | TRBV6-1 | CASRFGIQGSEQYF
TRBD2 | TRBJ2-1 | TRBV11-2 | CASSLGGGRAGNEQFF
NA | TRBJ2-7 | TRBV12-3/TRBV12-4 | CASSSKLYYEQYF
TRBD1 | TRBJ2-5 | TRBV7-8 | CASSLSPWRQGLVAQYF
TRBD1 | TRBJ2-1 | TRBV20-1 | CSAQQGSSYNEQFF
TRBD2 | TRBJ2-3 | TRBV20-1 | CSASWLAESTDTQYF
NA | TRBJ1-5 | TRBV20-1 | CSANPAAGNQPQHF
TRBD1 | TRBJ1-2 | TRBV13 | CASSLPSGQGNYGYTF
NA | TRBJ1-3 | TRBV19 | CASSYGPSGGNTIYF
NA | TRBJ2-1 | TRBV7-6 | CASSFLGEPTIDNEQFF
NA | TRBJ2-4 | TRBV7-2 | CASTSLYGKNIQYF